Below are 29 T cell receptor beta chains sequenced from a single sample in a study of OX40 agonist ivuxolimab in advanced cancers. Sequencing used immunoSEQ multiplex PCR; TCRdb keeps in-frame clones, though not all of them. The data contain 90,000 to 120,000 clones, roughly 90% of them singletons. Source: CD4+ or CD8+ T cells sorted from blood, taken in a trial of the OX40 agonist ivuxolimab. The receptor set was obtained from an adult with an advanced solid tumor such as melanoma, head and neck, liver or kidney cancer.

This clone was found a few times. The chain has TRBV5-1 and TRBJ2-1, with TRBD2 as a possible D gene (6 bases). Between the trimmed V and J ends, which lost 4 bases and 4 bases, there was a span of 12 bases. CDR1 is SGHRS and CDR2 is YFSETQ in the germline V gene. The CDR3 runs 14 residues. CDR3 nucleotides: TGCGCCAGCAGCCTTAGCGGAGATTACAATGAGCAGTTCTTC. Translation: CASSLSGDYNEQFF.

The J gene is TRBJ2-7, the V gene TRBV6-5; 9 bases are a match to TRBD1. CDR1 is MNHEY and CDR2 is SVGAGI in the germline V gene. The CDR3 has 14 residues. V shed 8 bases, J shed 4 bases, and the junction held 9 bases outside the gene matches. CDR3 amino acids: CASLLNRGHYEQYF. The CDR3 coding sequence is TGTGCCAGCCTCCTGAACAGGGGGCATTACGAGCAGTACTTC.

This clone was seen once. The chain combines TRBV4-1 with TRBJ1-3; 9 nucleotides match TRBD1. V was clipped by 4 bases and J by 6 bases; unmatched bases: 7. CDR1 is MGHRA, CDR2 YSYEKL, per germline. This CDR3 comprises 15 residues. The CDR3 DNA follows: TGCGCCAGCAGCCCCCGGGACAGGGACCTAAACACCATATATTTT. Its translation: CASSPRDRDLNTIYF.

The gene calls are TRBV5-4 and TRBJ1-2; the match to TRBD1 covers 8 bases. V dropped 2 bases and J dropped 4; count of bases not matched to a gene: 4. CDR1 SGHNT and CDR2 YYREEE come from the germline V gene (reference sequence). The CDR3 is made up of 14 amino acids. CDR3 DNA: TGTGCCAGCAGCTTCGATCAGGGGGCCTATGGCTACACCTTC. As protein: CASSFDQGAYGYTF.

V gene TRBV5-4 combines with J gene TRBJ2-1; D is unresolved. Germline V gene data show CDR1 as SGHNT and CDR2 as YYREEE (reference sequence). V lost 4 bases to trimming and J lost 0 bases, with 8 bases between them. The length of the CDR3 is 14 residues. CDR3 in amino acids: CASSDDGSYNEQFF. Here the CDR3 DNA reads TGTGCCAGCAGCGACGACGGCTCCTACAATGAGCAGTTCTTC.

The chain couples TRBV19 to TRBJ1-3; tentatively, D is TRBD1 (5 bases). There are 13 residues in the CDR3. CDR1 and CDR2 from the germline V gene are LNHDA and SQIVND (reference sequence). V lost 11 bases to trimming and J lost 2 bases, with 13 bases between them. CDR3 sequence reads: CAGSGTAGNTIYF. The DNA for the CDR3 is TGTGCCGGCTCCGGGACGGCTGGAAACACCATATATTTT.

Regarding this clone: Within the sample, other DNA sequences also encode this same CDR3. The rearrangement uses TRBV5-4 and TRBJ1-5, with D perhaps TRBD1 (5 bases). CDR1 and CDR2 from the germline V gene are SGHNT and YYREEE (reference sequence). The V gene lost 0 bases and the J gene lost 2 bases, with 9 bases spanning the gap. The CDR3 extends over 15 amino acids. Written as DNA, the CDR3 is TGTGCCAGCAGCTTGGGGGGGTCAGGCAATCAGCCCCAGCATTTT. The encoded protein is CASSLGGSGNQPQHF.

The count of this clone is one. The V and J genes are TRBV6-1 and TRBJ1-5; no definite D call. In germline, CDR1 is MNHNS, CDR2 SASEGT. Trimming took 7 bases from V and 3 from J, leaving 13 bases between them. The CDR3 length is 14 residues. CDR3 sequence: CASTVPMINQPQHF. CDR3 sequence (DNA): TGTGCCAGCACCGTCCCTATGATCAATCAGCCCCAGCATTTT.

J is TRBJ1-6 and V is TRBV10-3, with D possibly matching TRBD1 (5 bases). The CDR3 has 15 residues. CDR1 is ENHRY, CDR2 SYGVKD, per germline. Trimming took 3 bases from V and 7 from J, leaving 13 bases between them. The CDR3 DNA reads TGTGCCATCAGTGAAGCGGGGGGGGTAAATTCACCCCTCCACTTT. It is translated as CAISEAGGVNSPLHF.

The CDR3 protein is CASSLWAHPTDTQYF. For the CDR3, the DNA is TGTGCCAGCAGCTTATGGGCTCACCCCACAGATACGCAGTATTTT. This chain uses TRBV7-9 with TRBJ2-3; D unresolved. The CDR3 extends over 15 amino acids. Trimming pared 2 bases from V and 2 bases from J, leaving 11 bases between. Germline V CDR1 and CDR2: SEHNR, FQNEAQ (reference sequence).

The chain links TRBV5-1 to TRBJ1-5; D remains ambiguous. Germline lookup yields CDR1 SGHRS and CDR2 YFSETQ. The CDR3 contains 15 residues. The ends were cut back, 0 bases at V and 1 base at J, with 8 bases in the middle. CDR3 in DNA: TGCGCCAGCAGCTTGGGGACCTTCAGCAATCAGCCCCAGCATTTT. The encoded protein is CASSLGTFSNQPQHF.

The chain joins TRBV4-1 to TRBJ1-3; D unresolved. Germline V lookup: CDR1 MGHRA, CDR2 YSYEKL. Trimming left V 7 bases short and J 0 bases short, with 16 bases between. The CDR3 consists of 16 residues. The CDR3 spells CASIPDPWFSGNTIYF. The CDR3 nucleotides are TGCGCCAGCATCCCCGACCCCTGGTTCTCTGGAAACACCATATATTTT.

The gene calls are TRBV6-5 and TRBJ2-1; D is possibly TRBD1 (5 bases). The germline CDR1 and CDR2 sequences are MNHEY and SVGAGI. This CDR3 contains 15 residues. Between the trimmed V and J ends, which lost 2 bases and 3 bases, there was a span of 11 bases. CDR3 sequence reads: CASSYQGMSYNEQFF. The CDR3 DNA reads TGTGCCAGCAGTTACCAGGGAATGAGCTACAATGAGCAGTTCTTC.

The chain has TRBV27 and TRBJ2-7; TRBD2 is a possible D gene (5 bases). The CDR3 contains 13 residues. V was trimmed by 3 bases and J by 4 bases, leaving 10 bases between them. Germline lookup yields CDR1 MNHEY and CDR2 SMNVEV (reference sequence). CDR3 sequence: CASSFGDLYEQYF. The CDR3 DNA sequence: TGTGCCAGCAGTTTCGGGGATCTATACGAGCAGTACTTC.

The chain recombines TRBV28 with TRBJ1-2, with D perhaps matching TRBD1 (6 bases). V shed 1 base and J shed 4 bases, with 10 bases lying between them. Germline V gene sequence: CDR1 MDHEN, CDR2 SYDVKM. The CDR3 is made up of 14 amino acids. CDR3 DNA: TGTGCCAGCAGTTTATTTAGGGGGGGCTATGGCTACACCTTC. Its translation is CASSLFRGGYGYTF.

The rearrangement uses TRBV27 and TRBJ2-7, with 10 bases fitting TRBD2. The V gene end was trimmed by 5 bases and the J gene end by 7 bases; junction bases not matched to a gene: 11. The CDR3 consists of 15 residues. Germline V CDR1 and CDR2: MNHEY, SMNVEV (reference sequence). CDR3 nucleotides: TGTGCCAGCAGTCCCTGGGGACTAGCGTCGCGGGAGCAGTACTTC. It translates to CASSPWGLASREQYF.

The count of this clone is one. The chain joins TRBV5-1 to TRBJ2-1; D is unclear. Trimming shortened V by 0 bases and J by 3 bases, and 10 bases separated the two germline ends. CDR1 and CDR2 from the germline V gene are SGHRS and YFSETQ. This CDR3 comprises 15 residues. The CDR3 loop is CASSLAVGIYNEQFF. The CDR3 nucleotides are TGCGCCAGCAGCTTGGCGGTAGGGATCTACAATGAGCAGTTCTTC.

This chain uses TRBV12-2 with TRBJ2-4; the D call in the table, TRBD2, was not verified against the DNA. TRBV12-2 counts as a pseudogene. The CDR3 sequence is 21 residues long. CDR3 bases: TGTGCAAGTCGCTTAGCGCGGGGACTAGCGGGACCACAAGGAGCCAAAAACATTCAGTACTTC. It translates to CASRLARGLAGPQGAKNIQYF.

The chain carries TRBV18 and TRBJ2-7; D perhaps matches TRBD2 (6 bases). The V and J ends lost 1 base and 2 bases respectively, with 9 bases between them. CDR1 KGHSH and CDR2 LQKENI come from the germline V gene. The CDR3 totals 14 residues. CDR3 coding DNA: TGTGCCAGCTCACCACGGGGGGAAACCTACGAGCAGTACTTC. It codes for CASSPRGETYEQYF.

The chain combines TRBV7-9 with TRBJ1-5; a possible D gene is TRBD1 (5 bases). The CDR3 consists of 13 residues. Deletions cut 6 bases from V and 5 bases from J, with 11 bases between. Germline V gene sequence: CDR1 SEHNR, CDR2 FQNEAQ (reference sequence). The DNA of the CDR3 is TGTGCCAGCAGTGTGGGGCTGCATCAGCCCCAGCATTTT. Translated, it gives CASSVGLHQPQHF.

This clone was detected once. V and J are TRBV6-1 and TRBJ2-5, with a tentative D call TRBD2 (7 bases). V was trimmed by 3 bases and J by 7 bases, leaving 15 bases between them. From germline, CDR1 is MNHNS and CDR2 SASEGT. The CDR3 is 14 amino acids. The CDR3: CASSEFGQRGTQYF. For the CDR3, the DNA is TGTGCCAGCAGTGAGTTCGGACAGCGGGGGACCCAGTACTTC.

CDR3 in DNA: TGTGCCAGCTACGTAGGGGCCAATAACAATGAGCAGTTCTTC. Its protein product is CASYVGANNNEQFF. The V and J genes are TRBV28 and TRBJ2-1; D might be TRBD1 (5 bases). The CDR3 runs 14 residues. CDR1 MDHEN and CDR2 SYDVKM come from the germline V gene. V lost 8 bases and J lost 5, with 16 bases in between.

The J gene is TRBJ1-1, the V gene TRBV28; 8 bases line up with TRBD1. The CDR3 has 15 residues. With 5 bases clipped from V and 1 base from J, the junction kept 6 bases outside the gene matches. Germline values: CDR1 MDHEN, CDR2 SYDVKM. CDR3 region: CASSPSGQANTEAFF. The CDR3 DNA is TGTGCCAGCAGTCCCTCGGGACAGGCGAACACTGAAGCTTTCTTT. Looking up the rest from reference TRBV28 and TRBJ1-1 gives the full variable domain: DVKVTQSSRYLVKRTGEKVFLECVQDMDHENMFWYRQDPGLGLRLIYFSYDVKMKEKGDIPEGYSVSREKKERFSLILESASTNQTSMYLCASSPSGQANTEAFFGQGTRLTVV.

The chain has TRBV27 and TRBJ2-2; tentative D call: TRBD2 (6 bases). This CDR3 contains 16 residues. Germline V gives CDR1 MNHEY, CDR2 SMNVEV (reference sequence). Trimming took 6 bases from V and 7 from J, leaving 21 bases between them. This CDR3 reads CASSSGTPSGYGELFF. The CDR3 bases are TGTGCCAGCAGCTCCGGGACTCCATCTGGCTACGGGGAGCTGTTTTTT.

This clone was counted a single time. V usage is TRBV30 and J usage is TRBJ1-4; possible D gene TRBD1, 6 bases. Between the trimmed V and J ends, which lost 0 bases and 5 bases, there was a span of 13 bases. There are 15 residues in the CDR3. Germline loops: CDR1 GTSNPN, CDR2 SVGIG (reference sequence). CDR3 amino acids: CAWSVQQGRNEKLFF. The DNA of the CDR3 is TGTGCCTGGAGTGTACAACAGGGTCGAAATGAAAAACTGTTTTTT.

The chain couples TRBV25-1 to TRBJ1-2, with TRBD1 matching 9 bases. The trim removed 4 bases at V and 5 bases at J, leaving 8 bases unmatched. The V gene's germline CDR1 is MGHDK and CDR2 SYGVNS. This CDR3 has 15 amino acids. The CDR3 sequence is CASSASGTGSYGYTF. In DNA, the CDR3 is TGTGCCAGCAGTGCCTCCGGGACAGGGAGTTATGGCTACACCTTC.

A single count supports this clone. J is TRBJ1-1 and V is TRBV5-6; tentative D call: TRBD1 (5 bases). Germline CDR1 is SGHDT and CDR2 is YYEEEE. The CDR3 extends over 14 amino acids. The V and J ends lost 5 bases and 7 bases respectively, with 18 bases between them. This CDR3 reads CASRNSRGRREAFF. CDR3 sequence (DNA): TGTGCCAGCAGGAACTCAAGGGGCCGACGTGAAGCTTTCTTT.

This clone was counted once. The chain recombines TRBV18 with TRBJ2-3; D possibly corresponds to TRBD1 (6 bases). V lost 0 bases, J lost 2 bases, and 12 bases lay in between. CDR1 and CDR2 (germline): KGHSH, LQKENI. The length of the CDR3 is 16 residues. In nucleotides, the CDR3 is TGTGCCAGCTCACCACCGCAGGGGTATTACACAGATACGCAGTATTTT. This codes for CASSPPQGYYTDTQYF.

CDR3 coding DNA: TGTGCCAGCAGCCGGGCCCTTGATGAAGCTTTCTTT. Protein product: CASSRALDEAFF. This rearrangement joins TRBV5-6 to TRBJ1-1; unclear D gene. The CDR3 totals 12 residues. The V end was cut by 4 bases, the J end by 7 bases, with 11 bases between. Germline lookup yields CDR1 SGHDT and CDR2 YYEEEE. The variable domain in full, completed from reference TRBV5-6 and TRBJ1-1, reads DAGVTQSPTHLIKTRGQQVTLRCSPKSGHDTVSWYQQALGQGPQFIFQYYEEEERQRGNFPDRFSGHQFPNYSSELNVNALLLGDSALYLCASSRALDEAFFGQGTRLTVV.